This is a list of T cell receptor beta chains from one sample in a study of neoadjuvant anti-PD-1 for oral cavity cancer. Sequencing was performed with immunoSEQ multiplex PCR; in TCRdb, only in-frame clones are kept and a portion is missing. Among just under 70,000 clones, more than 75% were seen once, and the ten largest hold around 3.2%. This material consisted of PBMCs, taken after nivolumab (anti-PD-1) treatment. All receptors come from a person aged 40-85 years with oral cavity squamous cell carcinoma. Each CDR3 is given with its conserved first and last residue. The order of the fields is V gene, J gene, D gene, clone size, CDR3 protein, CDR3 DNA. The D gene is left open where the match is weak. Expanded clones are given a class, and other clones once, few, many or no size at all.

TRBV10-3	TRBJ1-1	.	.	CAIRGQGIENTEAFF	TGTGCCATCAGGGGGCAGGGAATAGAGAACACTGAAGCTTTCTTT
TRBV19	TRBJ1-5	.	.	CASSSTAYSNQPQHF	TGTGCCAGTAGTTCGACAGCCTATAGCAATCAGCCCCAGCATTTT
TRBV6-5	TRBJ2-1	TRBD1	.	CASGQGRDNEQFF	TGTGCCAGCGGACAGGGGAGGGACAATGAGCAGTTCTTC
TRBV11-2	TRBJ1-2	.	.	CASSLELGGYTF	TGTGCCAGCAGCTTAGAGCTGGGTGGCTACACCTTC
TRBV6-4	TRBJ1-1	TRBD1	.	CASSVTGGAEAFF	TGTGCCAGCAGTGTCACAGGGGGGGCTGAAGCTTTCTTT
TRBV6-6	TRBJ2-7	.	.	CASSYSNEQYF	TGTGCCAGCAGTTACTCGAACGAGCAGTACTTC
TRBV5-4	TRBJ2-1	TRBD2	.	CASSRANSGRSYNEQFF	TGTGCCAGCAGCCGAGCCAATAGCGGGCGCTCCTACAATGAGCAGTTCTTC
TRBV6-6	TRBJ1-4	.	.	CASKRGWGEKLFF	TGTGCCAGCAAGCGCGGATGGGGCGAAAAACTGTTTTTT
TRBV5-4	TRBJ2-1	.	.	CASGPVGSGYNEQFF	TGTGCCAGCGGCCCTGTCGGGTCGGGGTACAATGAGCAGTTCTTC
TRBV5-4	TRBJ1-1	.	.	CASSSTEDTEAFF	TGTGCCAGCAGCAGCACAGAAGACACTGAAGCTTTCTTT
TRBV2	TRBJ1-2	TRBD1	.	CASSEAVIGKGANYGYTF	TGTGCCAGCAGTGAAGCTGTAATCGGGAAGGGGGCCAACTATGGCTACACCTTC
TRBV6-5	TRBJ1-4	.	.	CASRLHREGEKLFF	TGTGCCAGCAGGCTTCACAGGGAAGGGGAAAAACTGTTTTTT
TRBV10-3	TRBJ1-3	.	.	CAISEGGNTIYF	TGTGCCATCAGTGAGGGCGGAAACACCATATATTTT
TRBV2	TRBJ2-7	.	.	CASSEGYEQYF	TGTGCCAGCAGTGAGGGGTACGAGCAGTACTTC
TRBV28	TRBJ1-1	.	.	CASSLFRGPNTEAFF	TGTGCCAGCAGTTTATTTAGGGGCCCCAACACTGAAGCTTTCTTT
TRBV9	TRBJ1-2	.	.	CASSVGGLGPRGNYGYTF	TGTGCCAGCAGCGTAGGAGGACTCGGGCCCCGCGGAAACTATGGCTACACCTTC
TRBV27	TRBJ2-7	.	.	CASSPTLTYEQYF	TGTGCCAGCAGTCCCACTCTTACCTACGAGCAGTACTTC
TRBV2	TRBJ2-2	.	.	CASSATVTGELFF	TGTGCCAGCAGTGCGACGGTGACCGGGGAGCTGTTTTTT
TRBV5-1	TRBJ1-4	TRBD1	once	CASSLEGGRLSEKLFF	TGCGCCAGCAGCTTGGAAGGGGGCAGGCTTAGTGAAAAACTGTTTTTT
TRBV18	TRBJ2-3	.	.	CASSPAGGSTDTQYF	TGTGCCAGCTCACCAGCGGGCGGTAGCACAGATACGCAGTATTTT
TRBV30	TRBJ2-1	.	.	CAWSLDSGVHNEQFF	TGTGCCTGGAGTCTGGACTCGGGGGTCCACAATGAGCAGTTCTTC
TRBV2	TRBJ1-4	.	.	CASSVAGPPNEKLFF	TGTGCCAGCAGTGTCGCAGGGCCCCCAAATGAAAAACTGTTTTTT
TRBV5-6	TRBJ1-4	.	.	CASSLMSATNEKLFF	TGTGCCAGCAGCTTGATGAGTGCAACTAATGAAAAACTGTTTTTT
TRBV29-1	TRBJ2-7	TRBD1	.	CSVGRSSQDRLPAEQYF	TGCAGCGTTGGAAGATCTTCCCAGGACAGGCTGCCGGCCGAGCAGTACTTC
TRBV9	TRBJ2-3	.	once	CASGTSFPDTQYF	TGTGCCAGCGGAACTAGCTTCCCAGATACGCAGTATTTT
TRBV6-6	TRBJ2-1	TRBD2	.	CASRFSGNFNNEQFF	TGTGCCAGCAGGTTTAGCGGGAACTTCAACAATGAGCAGTTCTTC
TRBV6-5	TRBJ2-7	TRBD2	.	CASSPSGGRFYEQYF	TGTGCCAGCAGTCCCTCGGGCGGGAGGTTTTACGAGCAGTACTTC
TRBV28	TRBJ1-4	.	.	CASSAGGSEKLFF	TGTGCCAGCAGTGCCGGAGGGTCCGAAAAACTGTTTTTT
TRBV12-5	TRBJ2-1	.	few	CASGGGPLPNEQFF	TGTGCTAGTGGTGGGGGGCCTCTTCCCAATGAGCAGTTCTTC
TRBV29-1	TRBJ1-5	TRBD1	.	CSVGDSVQPQHF	TGCAGCGTGGGGGACAGCGTACAGCCCCAGCATTTT
TRBV15	TRBJ2-1	.	.	CATAPGLYNEQFF	TGTGCCACCGCCCCGGGACTTTACAATGAGCAGTTCTTC
TRBV10-1	TRBJ2-1	TRBD1	.	CASSAAPGQRRFF	TGCGCCAGCAGTGCCGCCCCGGGACAGAGACGTTTCTTC
TRBV5-1	TRBJ2-5	TRBD1	.	CASSSGGFRETQYF	TGCGCCAGCAGCTCAGGGGGCTTTCGGGAGACCCAGTACTTC
TRBV25-1	TRBJ2-4	TRBD1	few	CASSYGTAPNIQYF	TGTGCCAGCAGTTACGGGACAGCCCCGAACATTCAGTACTTC
TRBV11-2	TRBJ2-1	TRBD2	.	CASSWTSYNEQFF	TGTGCCAGCAGCTGGACTAGCTACAATGAGCAGTTCTTC
TRBV5-1	TRBJ1-1	.	few	CASKADLNTEAFF	TGCGCCAGCAAAGCAGACTTGAACACTGAAGCTTTCTTT
TRBV5-1	TRBJ2-5	TRBD1	.	CASSLSGQGILETQYF	TGCGCCAGCAGCTTGTCCGGACAGGGGATTTTAGAGACCCAGTACTTC
TRBV28	TRBJ2-2	.	.	CASRRSPGSRDTGELFF	TGTGCCAGCAGGAGATCCCCGGGGAGTCGGGACACCGGGGAGCTGTTTTTT
TRBV28	TRBJ1-2	.	.	CASSLQGPYGYTF	TGTGCCAGCAGTTTACAGGGACCTTATGGCTACACCTTC
TRBV5-4	TRBJ2-3	.	.	CASSLGVSLGTDTQYF	TGTGCCAGCAGCTTGGGGGTCTCTTTGGGCACAGATACGCAGTATTTT
TRBV7-9	TRBJ1-1	TRBD1	.	CASSLGQGTEAFF	TGTGCCAGCAGCTTAGGACAGGGTACTGAAGCTTTCTTT
TRBV11-2	TRBJ1-1	.	.	CASRAGTSNTEAFF	TGTGCCAGCAGGGCCGGGACATCGAACACTGAAGCTTTCTTT
TRBV15	TRBJ2-5	TRBD1	.	CATSRDGQGAEAQYF	TGTGCCACCAGCAGAGACGGACAGGGGGCTGAGGCCCAGTACTTC
TRBV4-1	TRBJ1-4	.	.	CASSQTAQATNEKLFF	TGCGCCAGCAGCCAAACTGCACAAGCAACTAATGAAAAACTGTTTTTT
TRBV4-2	TRBJ2-1	.	.	CASSQTPEGSGAGEQFF	TGTGCCAGCAGCCAAACCCCTGAGGGATCGGGGGCGGGTGAGCAGTTCTTC